The rows below give T cell receptor beta chains drawn from one sample of a study of coeliac disease. Clones were sequenced by immunoSEQ multiplex PCR, and TCRdb holds only the in-frame ones, with some missing. The sample includes fewer than 10,000 clones, 67% seen only once; the top ten take over 20%. The sequenced sample consisted of lamina propria lymphocytes from the gut. Every receptor here comes from a woman aged 55-69 years with celiac disease. Each CDR3 is given without its conserved first and last residue. Only part of the rows carry a size: once, few, many, or a class if the clone is expanded.

clone_size: NA
v_call: TRBV7-9
j_call: TRBJ1-5
cdr3_aa: ASSSQGTPNQPQH

clone_size: few
v_call: TRBV4-3
j_call: TRBJ1-2
cdr3_aa: ASSQTDRGVNGYT

clone_size: NA
v_call: TRBV28
j_call: TRBJ1-2
cdr3_aa: ASSFGFGRGVNYGYT

clone_size: few
v_call: TRBV9
j_call: TRBJ1-5
cdr3_aa: ASSVGDRGQPQH

clone_size: NA
v_call: TRBV28
j_call: TRBJ2-2
cdr3_aa: ATVGQGITGELF

clone_size: NA
v_call: TRBV19
j_call: TRBJ1-5
cdr3_aa: ASKGTGVFNQPQH

clone_size: NA
v_call: TRBV28
j_call: TRBJ1-5
cdr3_aa: ASRLQGIGNQPQH

clone_size: few
v_call: TRBV6-5
j_call: TRBJ2-2
cdr3_aa: ASRRLAANTGELF

clone_size: NA
v_call: TRBV7-2
j_call: TRBJ1-2
cdr3_aa: ASSLLKGYT

clone_size: NA
v_call: TRBV7-9
j_call: TRBJ1-2
cdr3_aa: ASTSRTNYGYT

clone_size: NA
v_call: TRBV7-8
j_call: TRBJ2-3
cdr3_aa: ASSFLWEGRTDTQY

clone_size: NA
v_call: TRBV28
j_call: TRBJ1-5
cdr3_aa: ASRPIPKGGNQPQH

clone_size: NA
v_call: TRBV10-3
j_call: TRBJ2-7
cdr3_aa: AISEQASGPYEQY

clone_size: once
v_call: TRBV6-1
j_call: TRBJ2-1
cdr3_aa: ASAYTGPNEQF

clone_size: NA
v_call: TRBV6-5
j_call: TRBJ1-4
cdr3_aa: ASGQGEEKLF

clone_size: NA
v_call: TRBV28
j_call: TRBJ2-7
cdr3_aa: ASSFSGNSYEQY

clone_size: NA
v_call: TRBV29-1
j_call: TRBJ2-1
cdr3_aa: SVVPTSGAPQF

clone_size: NA
v_call: TRBV18
j_call: TRBJ2-5
cdr3_aa: ASSPIGEETQY

clone_size: few
v_call: TRBV5-1
j_call: TRBJ2-5
cdr3_aa: ASSRSIQAGGPETQY

clone_size: NA
v_call: TRBV6-5
j_call: TRBJ2-2
cdr3_aa: ASSWGLLTGELF

clone_size: NA
v_call: TRBV6-1
j_call: TRBJ1-4
cdr3_aa: ASSIRVLEKLF

clone_size: NA
v_call: TRBV4-3
j_call: TRBJ1-2
cdr3_aa: ASSQEVREGSYGYT

clone_size: once
v_call: TRBV11-2
j_call: TRBJ1-2
cdr3_aa: ASSFDPSGTFGYT

clone_size: medium-sized
v_call: TRBV5-4
j_call: TRBJ2-5
cdr3_aa: ASSRAWGTSGGQKRETQY

clone_size: NA
v_call: TRBV2
j_call: TRBJ2-7
cdr3_aa: ASSVRQGLVPY

clone_size: NA
v_call: TRBV19
j_call: TRBJ1-5
cdr3_aa: ASEDRLNQPQH

clone_size: NA
v_call: TRBV4-2
j_call: TRBJ2-7
cdr3_aa: ASSYRVTSGGDEQY

clone_size: NA
v_call: TRBV11-3
j_call: TRBJ2-1
cdr3_aa: ASSPDNSYNEQF

clone_size: NA
v_call: TRBV29-1
j_call: TRBJ1-2
cdr3_aa: SVVGQGPLNYGYT

clone_size: NA
v_call: TRBV19
j_call: TRBJ2-4
cdr3_aa: ASSIVHWRQGRY

clone_size: once
v_call: TRBV2
j_call: TRBJ1-3
cdr3_aa: ASSLGQGGNTIY

clone_size: NA
v_call: TRBV9
j_call: TRBJ2-3
cdr3_aa: ASSVSGTSRTDTQY

clone_size: NA
v_call: TRBV11-2
j_call: TRBJ2-1
cdr3_aa: ASSLDPSGGLGDEQF